These 4 T cell receptor beta chains were all obtained from the same sample, sequenced in a study of blood T cells in healthy people across ages (dated by TCRdb to the mid-2010s). The library was produced with 5' RACE. Sequencing was carried out with an Illumina HiSeq 2500. The second PCR ran for about 6 to 12 cycles and used a J-beta primer mix along with a sample-barcoded 5' primer. The raw public data were reprocessed by TCRdb itself: fastp quality trimming at Q25, MiXCR clonotype calling, in-frame beta chains only. Here each entry gathers all rows of one CDR3 protein and keeps the most common genes and DNA. This sample holds about 670,000 distinct CDR3 sequences; around 38% were observed only once. Around 30% of the sample lies in the top ten. The sequencing input was blood. The receptors were sampled from a man older than 75 in good health.

The chain carries TRBV13 and TRBJ1-6; perhaps TRBD1 as D (5 bases). Looked up from germline, CDR1 is PRHDT and CDR2 is FYEKMQ (reference sequence). The CDR3 is made up of 16 amino acids. The germline V and J ends were trimmed by 3 bases and 0 bases, with 9 bases remaining between them. The CDR3 here is CASSFRASSYNSPLHF. The CDR3 DNA reads TGTGCCAGCAGCTTCAGGGCGAGCTCCTATAATTCACCCCTCCACTTT.

This chain links TRBV20-1 with TRBJ2-6; TRBD1 matches 7 bases. Germline V lookup: CDR1 DFQATT, CDR2 SNEGSKA (reference sequence). The CDR3 contains 18 residues. V was clipped by 4 bases and J by 3 bases; unmatched bases: 15. The CDR3 sequence: CSATTTGTVGFGANVLTF. The DNA of the CDR3 is TGCAGTGCTACGACCACCGGGACAGTTGGATTTGGGGCCAACGTCCTGACTTTC.

This chain joins TRBV3-1 and TRBJ2-1, with 9 bases aligning to TRBD1. V shed 5 bases, J shed 7 bases, and the junction held 6 bases outside the gene matches. CDR3 size: 14 residues. Looked up from germline, CDR1 is LGHDT and CDR2 is YNNKEL (reference sequence). The CDR3 coding sequence is TGTGCCAGCAGCACGGGACAGGGTCGAAATGAGCAGTTCTTC. Protein product: CASSTGQGRNEQFF.

The table lists this clonotype with many counts. The chain uses TRBV29-1 and TRBJ2-7; TRBD1 aligns across 9 bases. This CDR3 comprises 15 residues. V trimming: 5 bases; J trimming: 7 bases; junction bases outside the gene matches: 15. Germline CDR1 and CDR2: SQVTM and ANQGSEA. The CDR3 reads CSVPPGQGGIGEQYF. The CDR3 DNA follows: TGCAGCGTTCCCCCGGGACAGGGAGGTATTGGTGAGCAGTACTTC.